This TCR beta chain was identified in a study of T cells in Graves' hyperthyroidism and ophthalmopathy. TCR beta CDR3 regions were amplified from RNA transcripts. The HTBI primer set drove a first-round RT-PCR of the TCR CDR3. TCRdb called the multiplex PCR reads again in MiXCR, with one record for every CDR3 protein. The sample has nearly 600,000 distinct CDR3 sequences, around 14% seen once; the top ten hold 7.1%. The sample holds many counts of this clonotype. As yet, its antigen is unknown. This CDR3 contains 13 residues. CDR1 SGDLS and CDR2 YYNGEE come from the germline V gene. V was trimmed by 2 bases and J by 4 bases, leaving 9 bases between them. Based on clinical symptoms, serum thyroxine and TRAb, thyroid ultrasound and orbital computed tomography, diagnoses were reached. Study observations and caveats: Most clonotypes expanded in thyroid above 0.001 were likewise present in blood.

This sequence joins TRBV9 and TRBJ1-1; D not resolved. The clonotype comes from a woman between 18 and 29 years old with Graves' ophthalmopathy. Sequencing was carried out using blood. The CDR3 reads CASSVLAATEAFF. The CDR3 DNA reads TGTGCCAGCAGCGTTTTGGCGGCCACTGAAGCTTTCTTT.